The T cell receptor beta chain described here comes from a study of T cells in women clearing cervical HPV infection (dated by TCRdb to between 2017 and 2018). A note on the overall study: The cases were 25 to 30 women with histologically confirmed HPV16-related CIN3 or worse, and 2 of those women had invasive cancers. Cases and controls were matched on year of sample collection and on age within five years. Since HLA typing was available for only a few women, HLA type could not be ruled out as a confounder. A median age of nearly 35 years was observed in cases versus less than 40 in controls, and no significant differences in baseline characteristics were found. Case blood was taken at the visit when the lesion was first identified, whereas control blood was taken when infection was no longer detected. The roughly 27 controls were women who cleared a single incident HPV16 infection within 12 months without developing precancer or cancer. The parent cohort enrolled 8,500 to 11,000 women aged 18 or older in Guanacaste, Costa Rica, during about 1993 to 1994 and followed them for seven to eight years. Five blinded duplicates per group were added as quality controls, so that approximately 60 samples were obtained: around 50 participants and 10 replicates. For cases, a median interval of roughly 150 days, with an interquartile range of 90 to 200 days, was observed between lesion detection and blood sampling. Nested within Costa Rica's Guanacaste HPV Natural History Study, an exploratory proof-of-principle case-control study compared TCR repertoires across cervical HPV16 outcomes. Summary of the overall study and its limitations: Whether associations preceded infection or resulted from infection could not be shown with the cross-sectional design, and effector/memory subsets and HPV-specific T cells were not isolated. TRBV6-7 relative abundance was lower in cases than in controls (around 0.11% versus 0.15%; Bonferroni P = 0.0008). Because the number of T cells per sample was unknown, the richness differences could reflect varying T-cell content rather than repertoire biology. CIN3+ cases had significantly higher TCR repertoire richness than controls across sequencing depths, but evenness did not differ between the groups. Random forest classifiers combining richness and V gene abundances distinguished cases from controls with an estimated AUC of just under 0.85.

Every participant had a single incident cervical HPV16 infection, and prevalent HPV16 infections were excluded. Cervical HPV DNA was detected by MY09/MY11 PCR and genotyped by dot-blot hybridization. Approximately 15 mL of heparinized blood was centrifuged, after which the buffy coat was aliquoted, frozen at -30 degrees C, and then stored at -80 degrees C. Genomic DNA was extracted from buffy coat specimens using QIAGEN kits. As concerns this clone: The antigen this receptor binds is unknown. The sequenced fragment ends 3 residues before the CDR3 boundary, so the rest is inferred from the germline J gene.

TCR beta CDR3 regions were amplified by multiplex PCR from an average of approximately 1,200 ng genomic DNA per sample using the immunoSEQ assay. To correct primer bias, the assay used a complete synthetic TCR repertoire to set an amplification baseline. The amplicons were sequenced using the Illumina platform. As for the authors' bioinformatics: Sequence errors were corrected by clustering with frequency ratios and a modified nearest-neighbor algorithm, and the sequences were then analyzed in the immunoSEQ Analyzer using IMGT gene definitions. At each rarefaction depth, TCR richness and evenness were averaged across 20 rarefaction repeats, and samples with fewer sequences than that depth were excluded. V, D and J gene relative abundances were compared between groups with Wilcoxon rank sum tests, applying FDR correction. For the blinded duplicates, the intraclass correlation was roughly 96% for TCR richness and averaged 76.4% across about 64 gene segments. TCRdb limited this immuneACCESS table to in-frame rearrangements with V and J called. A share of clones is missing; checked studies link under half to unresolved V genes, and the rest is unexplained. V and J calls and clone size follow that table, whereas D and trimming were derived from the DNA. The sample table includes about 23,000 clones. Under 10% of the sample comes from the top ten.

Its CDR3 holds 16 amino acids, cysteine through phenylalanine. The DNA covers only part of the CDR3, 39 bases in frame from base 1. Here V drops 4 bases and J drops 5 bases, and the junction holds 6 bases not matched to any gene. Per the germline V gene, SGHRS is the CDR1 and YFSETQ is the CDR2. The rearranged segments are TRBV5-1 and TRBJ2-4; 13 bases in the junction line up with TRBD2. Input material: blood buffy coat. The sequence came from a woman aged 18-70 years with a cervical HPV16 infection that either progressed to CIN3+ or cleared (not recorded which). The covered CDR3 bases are TGCGCCAGCAGCAGGGGACTAGCGGGGCCTGAAAACATT. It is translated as CASSRGLAGPENI. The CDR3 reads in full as CASSRGLAGPENIQYF. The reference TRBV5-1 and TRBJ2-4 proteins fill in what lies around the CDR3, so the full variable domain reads KAGVTQTPRYLIKTRGQQVTLSCSPISGHRSVSWYQQTPGQGLQFLFEYFSETQRNKGNFPGRFSGRQFSNSRSEMNVSTLELGDSALYLCASSRGLAGPENIQYFGAGTRLSVL.